The 21 T cell receptor beta chains below all came from one sample that was sequenced in a study of shared clonotypes between healthy human individuals. The repertoire was sequenced with immunoSEQ multiplex PCR; TCRdb's copy has only in-frame clones and lacks some. The repertoire includes about half a million clones, 78% of them detected once, and about 11% sits in the top ten. Sequences were obtained from PBMCs. Every receptor here comes from a woman aged 40 to 50 in good health. Some clones in this sample may be carry-over from other donors' samples.

J is TRBJ1-5 and V is TRBV28; 8 nucleotides match TRBD1. Germline CDR1 and CDR2: MDHEN and SYDVKM. V was pared by 6 bases and J by 3 bases, with 10 bases of the junction left unmatched. The CDR3 covers 16 residues. CDR3 region: CASSLTGTGNNQPQHF. CDR3 bases: TGTGCCAGCAGCCTAACCGGGACAGGAAACAATCAGCCCCAGCATTTT.

The V call is TRBV4-3, the J call TRBJ2-7; 8 nucleotides agree with TRBD1. Unmatched junction bases numbered 1, after V lost 0 bases and J lost 3 bases. The CDR3 loop spans 14 amino acids. CDR1 LGHNA and CDR2 YSLEER come from the germline V gene. Here the CDR3 DNA reads TGCGCCAGCAGCCAAGATGGGACAGGCTACGAGCAGTACTTC. Its protein product is CASSQDGTGYEQYF.

The chain is built from TRBV5-1 and TRBJ1-1, with D hard to call. CDR3 length: 13 residues. Germline V gene data show CDR1 as SGHRS and CDR2 as YFSETQ. V was trimmed by 5 bases and J by 6 bases, leaving 14 bases between them. In DNA form, the CDR3 reads TGCGCCAGCAGTAGCCCTGAGTTACCTGAAGCTTTCTTT. This gives the protein CASSSPELPEAFF.

Comment on this clone: One base away lies a much larger clone, so this may be a sequencing read error. Other DNA sequences from this sample encode an identical CDR3 as well. The V and J genes are TRBV30 and TRBJ1-3; D not resolved. Germline V gene lookup returns CDR1 GTSNPN and CDR2 SVGIG (reference sequence). The CDR3 is 14 residues long. CDR3 nucleotides: TGTGCCTGGAGTGAGAGAGGCTCTGGAAACACCATATATTTC. It encodes CAWSERGSGNTIYF. Combining the CDR3 with reference TRBV30 and TRBJ1-3 gives the whole variable domain SQTIHQWPATLVQPVGSPLSLECTVEGTSNPNLYWYRQAAGRGLQLLFYSVGIGQISSEVPQNLSASRPQDRQFILSSKKLLLSDSGFYLCAWSERGSGNTIYFGEGSWLTVV.

The chain combines TRBV7-8 with TRBJ2-5; 12 bases line up with TRBD2. The CDR3 has 13 amino acids. Germline V gene data show CDR1 as SGHVS and CDR2 as FQNEAQ. J gave up 4 bases and V 8 bases, and 2 bases lay outside the gene matches. CDR3 sequence (DNA): TGTGCCAGCGGACTAGCGGGATTAGAGACCCAGTACTTC. Amino acids: CASGLAGLETQYF.

The genes are TRBV19 and TRBJ2-7; 11 bases map to TRBD2. With 4 bases clipped from V and 2 bases from J, the junction kept 10 bases outside the gene matches. The CDR3 runs 17 residues. Germline CDR1 and CDR2: LNHDA and SQIVND (reference sequence). The CDR3: CASSKLPGLAETYEQYF. The CDR3 DNA follows: TGTGCCAGTAGTAAACTGCCGGGACTAGCGGAGACCTACGAGCAGTACTTC.

The V gene is TRBV5-1, the J gene TRBJ1-4; D not resolved. CDR1 and CDR2 (germline): SGHRS, YFSETQ. With 0 bases removed from V and 6 bases from J, the gap between germline ends came to 6 bases. The CDR3 is made up of 13 amino acids. In DNA form, the CDR3 reads TGCGCCAGCAGCTTGGAGGTCGATGAAAAACTGTTTTTT. It translates to CASSLEVDEKLFF.

The count of this clone is one. V usage is TRBV4-3 and J usage is TRBJ2-3; either TRBD1 or TRBD2 may fit D (6 bases each). The CDR3 loop spans 12 amino acids. The germline V and J ends were trimmed by 4 bases and 6 bases, with 8 bases remaining between them. Germline-derived CDR1 and CDR2 are LGHNA and YSLEER. CDR3 in DNA: TGCGCCAGCAGCCCGGGGGCTGATACGCAGTATTTT. Translation: CASSPGADTQYF.

This clone came up once. This chain joins TRBV5-8 and TRBJ1-1; D ambiguous. Germline V gene data show CDR1 as SGHTS and CDR2 as YDEGEE. Trimming removed 2 bases at V and 10 bases at J, with 3 bases between. This CDR3 contains 9 residues. DNA for the CDR3: TGTGCCAGCAGCTTCTTAGCTTTCTTT. Translated, it gives CASSFLAFF. The full variable domain, rest sourced from reference TRBV5-8 and TRBJ1-1, is EAGVTQSPTHLIKTRGQQATLRCSPISGHTSVYWYQQALGLGLQFLLWYDEGEERNRGNFPPRFSGRQFPNYSSELNVNALELEDSALYLCASSFLAFFGQGTRLTVV.

J is TRBJ2-1 and V is TRBV27, with a tentative D call TRBD2 (6 bases). Per the germline V gene, CDR1 is MNHEY and CDR2 is SMNVEV (reference sequence). V was clipped by 6 bases and J by 7 bases, with 16 bases between them. The CDR3 covers 14 residues. CDR3 coding DNA: TGTGCCAGCAGGGGGCCGGGACTGGGGAATGAGCAGTTCTTC. Residues: CASRGPGLGNEQFF.

The J gene is TRBJ2-5, the V gene TRBV12-5; a possible D gene is TRBD1 (5 bases). V dropped 7 bases and J dropped 2 bases, with 14 bases sitting between them. Germline V CDR1 and CDR2: LGHNT, FRNRAP. This CDR3 contains 14 residues. The CDR3 reads CASAWQGLQETQYF. The CDR3 DNA reads TGTGCTAGTGCATGGCAGGGCCTTCAAGAGACCCAGTACTTC.

In DNA form, the CDR3 reads TGTGCCAGCAACGATCGTTATGGGGGGTGGGAGACCCAGTACTTC. Protein sequence: CASNDRYGGWETQYF. V gene TRBV5-6 combines with J gene TRBJ2-5, with D perhaps matching TRBD2 (6 bases). V lost 6 bases, J lost 5 bases, and 20 bases lay in between. Germline CDR1 SGHDT, CDR2 YYEEEE. The CDR3 is made up of 15 amino acids.

The V gene is TRBV18, the J gene TRBJ1-4; 9 nucleotides match TRBD1. After removal of 0 bases from V and 8 bases from J, the junction contained 7 bases not matched to a gene. Looked up from germline, CDR1 is KGHSH and CDR2 is LQKENI. The CDR3 extends over 16 amino acids. CDR3 residues: CASSPPGDRVAEKLFF. The CDR3 nucleotides read TGTGCCAGCTCACCACCGGGGGACAGGGTCGCGGAAAAACTGTTTTTT.

This rearrangement joins TRBV7-3 to TRBJ2-6; D not certain. CDR3 length equals 14 residues. Germline-derived CDR1 and CDR2 are SGHTA and FQGTGA. V gave up 6 bases and J gave up 4 bases, with 10 bases separating them. The CDR3 reads CASSGNAGANVLTF. For the CDR3, the DNA is TGTGCCAGCAGTGGTAACGCCGGGGCCAACGTCCTGACTTTC. The full variable domain, with the rest looked up from reference TRBV7-3 and TRBJ2-6, is GAGVSQTPSNKVTEKGKYVELRCDPISGHTALYWYRQSLGQGPEFLIYFQGTGAADDSGLPNDRFFAVRPEGSVSTLKIQRTERGDSAVYLCASSGNAGANVLTFGAGSRLTVL.

J is TRBJ2-5 and V is TRBV30; 11 nucleotides align to TRBD1. The V and J ends lost 4 bases and 5 bases, in that order; junction bases with no gene match: 6. The germline gives CDR1 GTSNPN, CDR2 SVGIG (reference sequence). This CDR3 region has 14 residues. The CDR3 DNA sequence: TGTGCCTGGACCGGGACAGGGGGGTGGGAGACCCAGTACTTC. This encodes CAWTGTGGWETQYF.

The chain has TRBV11-2 and TRBJ2-7, with a tentative D call TRBD1 (6 bases). The CDR3 covers 14 residues. Trimming took off 1 base at V and 4 bases at J, with 11 bases between the two ends. The germline V gene has CDR1 SGHAT and CDR2 FQNNGV. The CDR3 loop is CASSLANREYEQYF. For the CDR3, the DNA is TGTGCCAGCAGCTTAGCCAACAGGGAGTACGAGCAGTACTTC.

The chain recombines TRBV7-3 with TRBJ1-2, with TRBD1 matching over 8 bases. Germline trimming cut 5 bases from V and 8 bases from J; bases unmatched to any gene: 10. The CDR3 is 14 residues long. Germline-derived CDR1 and CDR2 are SGHTA and FQGTGA. This chain's CDR3 is CASSATGQGEGYTF. The CDR3 DNA sequence: TGTGCCAGCAGCGCAACAGGACAGGGCGAAGGCTACACCTTC.

This sequence joins TRBV6-1 and TRBJ2-7; 7 nucleotides line up with TRBD2. The CDR3 spans 15 residues. V lost 2 bases to trimming and J lost 5 bases; unmatched junction nucleotides: 9. Germline V CDR1 and CDR2: MNHNS, SASEGT. The CDR3 DNA is TGTGCCAGCAGTGAATCACTGGCGGGAGTCAACGAGCAGTACTTC. Protein product: CASSESLAGVNEQYF.

The chain carries TRBV9 and TRBJ1-1; no reliable D call. The CDR3 is 13 amino acids. Trimming shortened V by 0 bases and J by 5 bases, and 8 bases separated the two germline ends. Per the germline V gene, CDR1 is SGDLS and CDR2 is YYNGEE. As DNA, the CDR3 is TGTGCCAGCAGCGTAGTGACGGGTACTGAAGCTTTCTTT. This translates into CASSVVTGTEAFF.

The chain combines TRBV5-6 with TRBJ2-7; TRBD2 matches 13 bases. Losses at the gene ends were 4 bases for V and 0 bases for J; bases not matched to a gene: 4. There are 16 residues in the CDR3. Germline V gene data show CDR1 as SGHDT and CDR2 as YYEEEE. As DNA, the CDR3 is TGTGCCAGCAGCCGGACTAGCGGGAGAATCTCCTACGAGCAGTACTTC. It specifies CASSRTSGRISYEQYF.

V is TRBV7-9 and J is TRBJ2-3; D not certain. Germline V CDR1 and CDR2: SEHNR, FQNEAQ (reference sequence). CDR3 size: 12 residues. Trimming removed 5 bases from V and 7 bases from J, with 10 bases in between. Here the CDR3 reads CASSPLGNTQYF. In DNA form, the CDR3 reads TGTGCCAGCAGCCCGTTAGGGAATACGCAGTATTTT.